This T cell receptor (beta chain) was sequenced in a study of T cells in narcolepsy (dated by TCRdb to between 2018 and 2020). For context, the study as a whole: The study enrolled patients with narcolepsy type 1 or type 2 (NT1, NT2) together with healthy control donors. The study used TCR Vbeta sequencing to track clonotypes in blood and CSF while looking for autoreactive T cells in narcolepsy patients that target self-antigens of hypocretin neurons (hypocretin, TRIB2). Study-wide conclusions, independent of this receptor: Patients and controls had comparable numbers of sequenced blood memory CD4+ clonotypes, averaging about 37,000 and 33,000, respectively. No sequences matching autoreactive T cell clones were present in some of the blood memory CD4+ repertoires from patients and controls. Plots that compared CSF and blood CD4+ T cell clonotypes from the same patient highlighted HCRT-specific and TRIB2-specific autoreactive clonotypes. Autoreactive clonotypes were reported to be detected serially in the blood of the same patients and of different patients, but not in the blood of healthy controls.

Receptors were amplified or captured by the immunoSEQ multiplex PCR assay. TCRdb limited this immuneACCESS table to in-frame rearrangements with V and J called. A share of clones is missing; checked studies link under half to unresolved V genes, and the rest is unexplained. Across this sample there are tens of thousands of clones, with 84% seen only once. The top ten hold roughly 1.3% of the sample. For TCR Vbeta sequencing, memory CD4+ T cells were sorted ex vivo from the peripheral blood of narcolepsy patients and healthy controls. From a lookup of the germline V gene, CDR1 and CDR2 are SGHDT and YYEEEE. The CDR3 contains 15 residues, cysteine and phenylalanine counted. Just CDR3 DNA is preserved here, 45 bases in frame from base 1. V and J lose 2 bases and 4 bases, and a span of 13 bases separates them. Of note for this clone: What this receptor recognizes is not known. The input lacks base qualities; no much larger clone sits a single base away.

The receptor was derived from a human donor with narcolepsy. Sequenced material: CD45RA- memory CD4+ T cells from PBMCs. The sample's cell subset or site label is to be understood as: memory T cells sorted ex vivo from peripheral blood. This chain is built from TRBV5-6 and TRBJ2-1; the best D guess is TRBD1, with 6 bases matching. The sequence in DNA is TGTGCCAGCAGCTTTGTGACAGGAACTTACAATGAGCAGTTCTTC. This sequence encodes CASSFVTGTYNEQFF.